The 9 T cell receptor beta chains in this list originate from one sample, sequenced in a study of blood T cells in healthy people across ages. Then a second PCR, running roughly 6 to 12 cycles, was carried out with a sample-barcoded 5' primer and a J-beta primer mix. TCRdb independently ran MiXCR on the 5' RACE reads; one entry per CDR3 protein. This table has 850,000 to 1,000,000 distinct CDR3 sequences, 51% appearing once. Sequencing used blood. Source of these receptors: an older woman in good health.

J is TRBJ2-4 and V is TRBV28; D is ambiguous. The J call is in doubt because the DNA end fits TRBJ2-7 better. CDR1 and CDR2 from the germline V gene are MDHEN and SYDVKM. The CDR3 runs to 13 residues. The CDR3 DNA sequence: TGTGCCAGCAACGCTGAGCGCTCACGCGAGCAGTACTTC. Translated: CASNAERSREQYF.

The CDR3 DNA follows: TGTGCCAGCAGTTTATTAGGGGTGCGGTACAATGAGCAGTTCTTC. Its protein is CASSLLGVRYNEQFF. The V gene is TRBV27, the J gene TRBJ2-1; D possibly corresponds to TRBD1 (5 bases). From germline, CDR1 is MNHEY and CDR2 SMNVEV (reference sequence). The V gene lost 1 base and the J gene lost 4 bases, with 11 bases spanning the gap. This CDR3 comprises 15 residues.

This clonotype was seen a handful of times. This chain uses TRBV6-1 with TRBJ1-2; D not resolved. Germline values: CDR1 MNHNS, CDR2 SASEGT. The CDR3 runs to 14 residues. V was cut by 3 bases and J by 4 bases, with 12 bases left in between. The CDR3 loop reads CASSEAGSSYGYTF. The CDR3 DNA reads TGTGCCAGCAGTGAGGCGGGGAGCTCCTATGGCTACACCTTC.

The chain is built from TRBV6-6 and TRBJ1-4; D uncertain. Germline CDR1 MNHNY, CDR2 SVGAGI (reference sequence). CDR3 length: 13 amino acids. Trimming cost V 2 bases and J 3 bases, with 4 bases left between them. CDR3 amino acids: CASSYPPNEKLFF. CDR3 nucleotides: TGTGCCAGCAGTTACCCCCCTAATGAAAAACTGTTTTTT.

The chain couples TRBV29-1 to TRBJ2-7; D might be TRBD1 or TRBD2, each matching 5 bases. This CDR3 is built from 12 residues. Germline V lookup: CDR1 SQVTM, CDR2 ANQGSEA. Trimming cost V 5 bases and J 2 bases, with 10 bases left between them. The CDR3 DNA reads as TGCAGCGTTAGGGACCTCGCCTACGAGCAGTACTTC. Its protein is CSVRDLAYEQYF.

This clonotype has a handful of counts. The V gene is TRBV7-2, the J gene TRBJ2-7, with D perhaps TRBD1 or TRBD2 (5 bases each). The CDR3 extends over 14 amino acids. Germline V gene sequence: CDR1 SGHTA, CDR2 FQGNSA. Trimming stripped 1 base from V and 0 bases from J, with 7 bases between. The CDR3 nucleotides read TGTGCCAGCAGCTTAGTGGGACCCTCCTACGAGCAGTACTTC. It encodes CASSLVGPSYEQYF.

This clonotype was observed a few times. The chain has TRBV7-2 and TRBJ1-2; D is unclear. CDR1 is SGHTA and CDR2 is FQGNSA in the germline V gene. Trimming took off 0 bases at V and 6 bases at J, with 11 bases between the two ends. The CDR3 sequence is 14 residues long. In DNA form, the CDR3 reads TGTGCCAGCAGCTTAGCGAGACGGGCGGATGGCTACACCTTC. This encodes CASSLARRADGYTF.

This clonotype showed up just a few times. The chain couples TRBV7-2 to TRBJ2-5; D not certain. Trimming took 6 bases from V and 5 from J, leaving 13 bases between them. The CDR3 is made up of 13 amino acids. Germline-derived CDR1 and CDR2 are SGHTA and FQGNSA. The CDR3 is CASSTGPTETQYF. Here the CDR3 DNA reads TGTGCCAGCAGTACCGGACCAACTGAGACCCAGTACTTC.

This clonotype was detected only a few times. V and J are TRBV9 and TRBJ2-7; D remains unclear. This CDR3 comprises 13 residues. V was cut by 3 bases and J by 5 bases, with 12 bases left in between. Germline assignment: CDR1 SGDLS and CDR2 YYNGEE. DNA for the CDR3: TGTGCCAGCAGCGGTCGAGTCTTCGACGAGCAGTACTTC. This translates into CASSGRVFDEQYF. Based on the CDR3 plus reference TRBV9 and TRBJ2-7, the full variable domain is DSGVTQTPKHLITATGQRVTLRCSPRSGDLSVYWYQQSLDQGLQFLIQYYNGEERAKGNILERFSAQQFPDLHSELNLSSLELGDSALYFCASSGRVFDEQYFGPGTRLTVT.